The rows below give T cell receptor beta chains drawn from one sample of a study of control samples from healthy donors and cancer patients. Libraries were prepared by immunoSEQ multiplex PCR; TCRdb keeps only in-frame clonotypes and omits some of them. Counted here are 150,000 or so clones, approximately 86% occurring once; the ten biggest clones make up 1.7%. Sequences were obtained from blood. These receptors originate from a man aged 18 to 29 in good health. CDR3s include the opening cysteine and the closing phenylalanine or tryptophan. Each record gives: CDR3 protein, CDR3 DNA, V gene, D gene, CDR3 length, clone size, J gene. D genes are given only for firm matches. Clone size is shown for a subset of rows, as once, few, many or a class of expanded clone.

CDR3: CASSRQGEAFF
DNA: TGTGCCAGCTCAAGGCAGGGAGAAGCTTTCTTT
V: TRBV18
D: .
length: 11
size: .
J: TRBJ1-1

CDR3: CASSEARRAQGYTF
DNA: TGTGCCAGCAGTGAAGCGCGCAGGGCTCAGGGCTACACCTTC
V: TRBV2
D: .
length: 14
size: .
J: TRBJ1-2

CDR3: CASSDGGNQPQHF
DNA: TGTGCCAGCAGTGACGGCGGCAATCAGCCCCAGCATTTT
V: TRBV28
D: .
length: 13
size: once
J: TRBJ1-5

CDR3: CASSLSALADPNTGELFF
DNA: TGTGCCAGCAGTTTATCGGCTCTAGCGGACCCGAACACCGGGGAGCTGTTTTTT
V: TRBV27
D: TRBD2
length: 18
size: once
J: TRBJ2-2

CDR3: CASSGVGSYEQYF
DNA: TGTGCCAGCAGTGGAGTCGGCTCCTACGAGCAGTACTTC
V: TRBV2
D: .
length: 13
size: .
J: TRBJ2-7

CDR3: CASWSGLAVSSYEQYF
DNA: TGTGCCTCATGGAGTGGTCTAGCTGTTAGCTCCTACGAGCAGTACTTC
V: TRBV28
D: .
length: 16
size: .
J: TRBJ2-7

CDR3: CASSQATGNPGEKLFF
DNA: TGCGCCAGCAGTCAAGCTACGGGAAACCCGGGAGAAAAACTGTTTTTT
V: TRBV4-3
D: .
length: 16
size: .
J: TRBJ1-4

CDR3: CASRVEGSETQYF
DNA: TGTGCCAGCAGAGTGGAGGGCTCGGAGACCCAGTACTTC
V: TRBV27
D: .
length: 13
size: .
J: TRBJ2-5

CDR3: CASSPPGVAGSSYEQYF
DNA: TGTGCCAGCAGCCCTCCTGGCGTCGCGGGGAGCTCCTACGAGCAGTACTTC
V: TRBV7-9
D: .
length: 17
size: .
J: TRBJ2-7

CDR3: CASSQDRGFGAYEQYF
DNA: TGCGCCAGCAGCCAAGATAGAGGGTTTGGGGCCTACGAGCAGTACTTC
V: TRBV4-1
D: .
length: 16
size: .
J: TRBJ2-7

CDR3: CSVGGVSNQPQHF
DNA: TGCAGCGTTGGTGGGGTTAGCAATCAGCCCCAGCATTTT
V: TRBV29-1
D: .
length: 13
size: few
J: TRBJ1-5

CDR3: CASSQPPSGGNSPLHF
DNA: TGTGCCAGCAGCCAGCCGCCGTCAGGGGGTAATTCACCCCTCCACTTT
V: TRBV7-8
D: TRBD1
length: 16
size: once
J: TRBJ1-6

CDR3: CASSNRQVGPAEAFF
DNA: TGTGCCAGCAGCAACCGACAGGTCGGACCAGCTGAAGCTTTCTTT
V: TRBV7-6
D: .
length: 15
size: .
J: TRBJ1-1

CDR3: CASSVDRGEEQYF
DNA: TGTGCCAGCAGCGTAGACAGGGGTGAGGAGCAGTACTTC
V: TRBV4-2
D: TRBD1
length: 13
size: .
J: TRBJ2-7

CDR3: CASSTSSGGQETQYF
DNA: TGTGCCAGTAGTACTTCCAGCGGGGGCCAAGAGACCCAGTACTTC
V: TRBV19
D: TRBD2
length: 15
size: .
J: TRBJ2-5

CDR3: CASSQARPNQPQHF
DNA: TGTGCCAGCAGCCAAGCGAGACCCAATCAGCCCCAGCATTTT
V: TRBV3-1/TRBV3-2
D: .
length: 14
size: once
J: TRBJ1-5

CDR3: CAISPDSAHGYTF
DNA: TGTGCCATCAGTCCGGACAGCGCTCATGGCTACACCTTC
V: TRBV10-3
D: .
length: 13
size: .
J: TRBJ1-2

CDR3: CASSGTGTGNYGYTF
DNA: TGTGCCAGCTCCGGGACAGGGACCGGAAACTATGGCTACACCTTC
V: TRBV28
D: TRBD1
length: 15
size: .
J: TRBJ1-2

CDR3: CASSQDRQKYHNEQFF
DNA: TGCGCCAGCAGCCAAGATCGGCAGAAATACCACAATGAGCAGTTCTTC
V: TRBV4-1
D: .
length: 16
size: .
J: TRBJ2-1

CDR3: CAWSPGPGELFF
DNA: TGTGCCTGGAGCCCCGGTCCCGGGGAGCTGTTTTTT
V: TRBV30
D: .
length: 12
size: once
J: TRBJ2-2

CDR3: CASSKGQFNTEAFF
DNA: TGTGCCAGCAGCAAGGGACAGTTTAACACTGAAGCTTTCTTT
V: TRBV5-5
D: TRBD1
length: 14
size: .
J: TRBJ1-1

CDR3: CASSQFPGGWDEQYF
DNA: TGCGCCAGCAGCCAATTCCCAGGGGGGTGGGACGAGCAGTACTTC
V: TRBV4-1
D: .
length: 15
size: .
J: TRBJ2-7

CDR3: CASSPPSSGYYEQYF
DNA: TGTGCCAGCTCACCTCCTAGTAGTGGTTACTACGAGCAGTACTTC
V: TRBV18
D: .
length: 15
size: .
J: TRBJ2-7

CDR3: CASSIPPLNTEAFF
DNA: TGTGCCAGTAGTATTCCTCCCCTGAACACTGAAGCTTTCTTT
V: TRBV19
D: .
length: 14
size: .
J: TRBJ1-1

CDR3: CASRPTGSDNSPLHF
DNA: TGTGCCAGCAGGCCCACGGGGAGCGATAATTCACCCCTCCACTTT
V: TRBV2
D: .
length: 15
size: .
J: TRBJ1-6

CDR3: CSASQGEVTQYF
DNA: TGCAGTGCTAGTCAGGGGGAGGTGACCCAGTACTTC
V: TRBV20-1
D: .
length: 12
size: once
J: TRBJ2-5

CDR3: CASSDVGGYEQYF
DNA: TGTGCCAGCAGTGACGTGGGGGGGTACGAGCAGTACTTC
V: TRBV6-1
D: TRBD2
length: 13
size: .
J: TRBJ2-7

CDR3: CASSLGGNYGYTF
DNA: TGTGCCAGCAGTTTGGGGGGAAACTATGGCTACACCTTC
V: TRBV28
D: .
length: 13
size: .
J: TRBJ1-2